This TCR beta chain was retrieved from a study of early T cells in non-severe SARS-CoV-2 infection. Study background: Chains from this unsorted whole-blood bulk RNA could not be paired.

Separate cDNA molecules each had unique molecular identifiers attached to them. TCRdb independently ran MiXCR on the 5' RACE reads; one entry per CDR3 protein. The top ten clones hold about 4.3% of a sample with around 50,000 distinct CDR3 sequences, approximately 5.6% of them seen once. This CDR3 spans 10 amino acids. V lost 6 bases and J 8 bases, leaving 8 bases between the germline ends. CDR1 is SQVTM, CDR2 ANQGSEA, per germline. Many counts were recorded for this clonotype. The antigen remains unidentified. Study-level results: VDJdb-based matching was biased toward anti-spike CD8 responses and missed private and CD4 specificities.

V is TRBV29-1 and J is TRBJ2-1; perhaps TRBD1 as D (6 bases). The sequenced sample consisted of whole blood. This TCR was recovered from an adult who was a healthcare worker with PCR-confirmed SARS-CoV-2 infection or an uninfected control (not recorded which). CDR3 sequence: CSVTGYEQFF. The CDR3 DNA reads TGCAGCGTAACAGGGTATGAGCAGTTCTTC.